This TCR beta chain was retrieved from a study of a mutant IDH1 vaccine in newly diagnosed glioma. At the level of the study: Earlier treatment was radiotherapy, temozolomide, or both, with most getting both. Study-wide results and limits: Changes to the top peripheral T cell clonotypes appeared unrelated to pseudoprogression.

With respect to this clone: The antigen remains undetermined.

This table comes from immunoSEQ multiplex PCR, and its TCRdb copy is limited to in-frame clones, with some not included. This sample has about 51,000 clones, with around 80% found just once. There are 16 residues in the CDR3. V lost 0 bases to trimming and J lost 0 bases, with 9 bases between them. Looked up from germline, CDR1 is MNHEY and CDR2 is SVGAGI. The time point was: baseline, week 1 (first vaccination visit). Indicated treatment: pre-vaccination baseline after standard-of-care therapy. Patients carried new grade 3 or 4 IDH1-mutant astrocytomas lacking nuclear ATRX. J is TRBJ1-3 and V is TRBV6-5; no clear D gene. The sample here was PBMCs, taken from a glioma patient treated with radiotherapy, temozolomide or both. The sequence came from a woman aged 40 to 55 with glioma. Here the CDR3 reads CASSYSEGISGNTIYF. CDR3 nucleotides: TGTGCCAGCAGTTACTCGGAGGGCATCTCTGGAAACACCATATATTTT.